This T cell receptor (beta chain) was recovered during a study of T cells after yellow fever vaccination (dated by TCRdb to between 2017 and 2020). Study-level background: Libraries from fractions with low cell numbers were prepared with the SMART-Seq v4 Ultra Low Input RNA kit. Blood samples were taken at several timepoints before and after primary and secondary immunization, and bulk PBMC replicates and cell subsets were isolated. Two healthy male donors, one aged 18 to 29 and one aged 30 to 40 years, made up the cohort. To track T-cell clones before and after primary and booster YFV17D yellow fever vaccination, bulk TCR alpha and beta repertoires were sequenced longitudinally. Beyond this particular receptor, the publication reports: A small fraction of clonotypes appeared in both the CD4 and CD8 compartments, likely as a result of convergent recombination. Compared with the primary T-cell response, the secondary T-cell response was faster but weaker, reaching its peak on day 5 rather than on day 15. Computational filtering was required because FACS-sorted repertoires could contain abundant contaminating clonotypes from the bulk population. The study included only a couple of donors, which limits how far the findings can be generalized. Most clones expanded after primary vaccination (almost 98% of CD4 and 80% to 90% of CD8) were re-detected after the booster, suggesting that broad memory maintenance occurred.

This specimen's treatment or condition label, per the study, means: live attenuated yellow fever vaccine strain. At each blood-draw timepoint, two biological replicates of bulk PBMCs were collected. PBMCs were isolated from peripheral blood using a standard Ficoll-Paque protocol. TriZol was used to extract RNA from bulk PBMCs, CD4 and CD8 fractions, and dextramer-positive and dextramer-negative fractions. Sequencing used an Illumina NovaSeq 6000. TCR cDNA was made using 5'RACE template switching, a step that added a universal primer site and unique molecular identifiers. Priming of cDNA synthesis was performed from both the TCR alpha and TCR beta constant segments. Library amplification used two PCR steps, and the second PCR step added sample barcodes and sequencing adapters. Libraries were sequenced on Illumina HiSeq 2500 (2x100 bp) or NovaSeq (2x150 bp). The source study handled its data this way. Reads were demultiplexed and collapsed into UMI consensus sequences with MIGEC, and V(D)J alignment was performed with MiXCR. Vaccine-responding clonotypes were defined with edgeR using replicate PBMC samples, requiring FDR below 0.01 and a log2 fold change above 5 up to day 15. Bulk clonotypes were assigned CD4 or CD8 identity according to which sequenced CD4 or CD8 repertoire held them at higher abundance. TCRdb reprocessing: public reads trimmed at Q25 with fastp, clones called with MiXCR, in-frame beta chains kept. Duplicate CDR3 protein sequences are folded into a single record with the most common DNA and genes. The V and J calls come from TCRdb's annotation, not from the publication. This sample is represented by 300,000 to 400,000 distinct CDR3 sequences; under 5% of them were singletons. The ten largest clones represent about 24% of the sample.

The CDR3 covers 13 residues, taking in both the cysteine and the phenylalanine. Left in the record is the CDR3 DNA by itself, 39 bases read in frame from the first base. From a lookup of the germline V gene (reference sequence), CDR1 and CDR2 are MNHNY and SVGAGI. Relative to germline, V is 3 bases shorter and J is 3 bases shorter, with 8 bases between their ends. In its sample, this clonotype was seen many times. It has no known antigen specificity. No base quality information exists; no much larger clone differs at one position. The clonotype originates from a man aged 18 to 29 who received the YFV17D yellow fever vaccine. The chain was built from TRBV6-6 and TRBJ1-1, with no confidently assigned D gene. The sequencing used PBMCs, collected 5 days after the yellow fever booster vaccination. The DNA is TGTGCCAGCAGTTATGTGCCTGACACTGAAGCTTTCTTT. It encodes CASSYVPDTEAFF.